The rows below give T cell receptor beta chains drawn from one sample of a study of cytomegalovirus exposure and HLA in healthy donors. Sequencing was performed with immunoSEQ multiplex PCR; in TCRdb, only in-frame clones are kept and a portion is missing. The data contain about 140,000 clones, roughly 88% of them singletons. The sample was PBMCs. The receptors shown here come from a middle-aged woman in good health and CMV-seronegative. Each CDR3 is given with its conserved first and last residue. D genes are given only for firm matches. Clone size is given for some rows only: seen once, a few or many times, or a class if the clone is expanded.

few,TRBJ1-3,17,-,TRBV27,TGTGCCAGCAGCGTACCGCCCACCCAGGGGATCAGGAACACCATATATTTT,CASSVPPTQGIRNTIYF
-,TRBJ1-2,15,-,TRBV9,TGTGCCAGCAGCGCCACGGGGGGGGCGGGTTATGGCTACACCTTC,CASSATGGAGYGYTF
-,TRBJ2-1,16,TRBD2,TRBV25-1,TGTGCCAGCAGGGGCGGGACTAGCGGTTCCTACAATGAGCAGTTCTTC,CASRGGTSGSYNEQFF
-,TRBJ2-1,16,TRBD2,TRBV6-6,TGTGCCAGCAGTGGGGGACTAGCGGGCGCAAACAATGAGCAGTTCTTC,CASSGGLAGANNEQFF
-,TRBJ1-4,14,TRBD1,TRBV2,TGTGCCAGCAGTCCGGACAGGTATAATGAAAAACTGTTTTTT,CASSPDRYNEKLFF
-,TRBJ2-1,14,-,TRBV11-3,TGTGCCAGCAGAGAAGTCGGGTCTCGCAATGAGCAGTTCTTC,CASREVGSRNEQFF
-,TRBJ2-7,11,-,TRBV6-1,TGTGCCCACAGGGAATTCCACGAGCAGTACTTC,CAHREFHEQYF
-,TRBJ2-1,11,-,TRBV30,TGTGCCGGTAGCTCCTACAATGAGCAGTTCTTC,CAGSSYNEQFF
-,TRBJ2-1,16,TRBD1,TRBV7-9,TGTGCCAGCAGCTTATTGGGGACAGGGGGATTCAATGAGCAGTTCTTC,CASSLLGTGGFNEQFF
-,TRBJ1-1,17,-,TRBV6-1,TGTGCCAGCAGTGTCGTCGCGTTTGGCCCCGGAGGCACTGAAGCTTTCTTT,CASSVVAFGPGGTEAFF
few,TRBJ2-7,15,TRBD2,TRBV4-3,TGCGCCAGCAGCCCTGGACTAGCTGTATACTGGGAGCAGTACTTC,CASSPGLAVYWEQYF
-,TRBJ2-7,14,-,TRBV5-1,TGCGCCAGCAGCTTGGGTTCCGGGAACTACGAGCAGTACTTC,CASSLGSGNYEQYF
-,TRBJ2-3,16,TRBD2,TRBV5-1,TGCGCCAGCAGCTTCAGCAGCGGGGTAGGCACAGATACGCAGTATTTT,CASSFSSGVGTDTQYF
-,TRBJ1-1,13,TRBD1,TRBV28,TGTGCCAGCAGTTTAGCACAGGGGGGGGTGGCTTTCTTT,CASSLAQGGVAFF
once,TRBJ2-3,15,TRBD1,TRBV11-3,TGTGCCAGCGCCCTGTGGGACAGGGGGGAAGATACGCAGTATTTT,CASALWDRGEDTQYF
-,TRBJ2-1,15,-,TRBV6-6,TGTGCCAGCAGTTCCCGACAGGTTGGGGGTAATGAGCAGTTCTTC,CASSSRQVGGNEQFF
-,TRBJ2-7,15,TRBD2,TRBV11-2,TGTGCCAGCAGCTTATCGACTAGCGGGACGTACGAGCAGTACTTC,CASSLSTSGTYEQYF
-,TRBJ2-3,16,-,TRBV7-6,TGTGCCAGCAGCCCGAGGGGGGGTACTAGCACAGATACGCAGTATTTT,CASSPRGGTSTDTQYF
-,TRBJ1-3,13,-,TRBV7-9,TGTGCCAGCAGCTTATCTTCTGGAAACACCATATATTTT,CASSLSSGNTIYF
once,TRBJ2-6,14,-,TRBV7-9,TGTGCCAGCAGCTTAAAATCAGGGGCCAACGTCCTGACTTTC,CASSLKSGANVLTF
few,TRBJ2-7,15,TRBD2,TRBV7-2,TGTGCCAGCAGCCCTCAAATGGGCGGGAGTTACGAGCAGTACTTC,CASSPQMGGSYEQYF
-,TRBJ1-2,15,TRBD1,TRBV28,TGTGCCAGCGGGGACCGGGGACAGGGTCGGAGGGGCTACACCTTC,CASGDRGQGRRGYTF
once,TRBJ2-7,16,TRBD1,TRBV4-1,TGCGCCAGCAGCCAAGATCTACCAGGGGGCGGGGACGAGCAGTACTTC,CASSQDLPGGGDEQYF
-,TRBJ1-1,19,TRBD1,TRBV12-5,TGTGCTAGTGGTTTGGTATTGGGACAGGGCTTGGGGCTAGACACTGAAGCTTTCTTT,CASGLVLGQGLGLDTEAFF
-,TRBJ2-6,17,-,TRBV7-2,TGTGCCAGCAGCTTAGGGGCAGGCCGTCCTGGGGCCAACGTCCTGACTTTC,CASSLGAGRPGANVLTF
-,TRBJ2-1,14,TRBD2,TRBV9,TGTGCCAGCACGAGGACTAGCGGAAACAATGAGCAGTTCTTC,CASTRTSGNNEQFF
-,TRBJ2-5,16,TRBD2,TRBV6-6,TGTGCCAGCAGCTGGGCGACTGGGGACTATTCGGAGACCCAGTACTTC,CASSWATGDYSETQYF
-,TRBJ1-1,15,TRBD1,TRBV5-1,TGCGCCAGCAGCCTGGGACAGGGTGGGAGCACTGAAGCTTTCTTT,CASSLGQGGSTEAFF
-,TRBJ2-7,16,-,TRBV6-5,TGTGCCAGCAGTTACTCTGAGACAGGTTATCCGTACGAGCAGTACTTC,CASSYSETGYPYEQYF
-,TRBJ2-7,14,TRBD2,TRBV4-2,TGTGCCAGCAGCCAAGGTCTAGCGGGAGACGAGCAGTACTTC,CASSQGLAGDEQYF
-,TRBJ2-7,11,-,TRBV11-3,TGTGCCAGCAGCCAACTAGGAGAGCAGTACTTC,CASSQLGEQYF
-,TRBJ1-3,15,-,TRBV7-3,TGTGCCAGCAGCTTGGTGGGAGCCTTGGGAAACACCATATATTTT,CASSLVGALGNTIYF
-,TRBJ1-4,15,TRBD1,TRBV6-5,TGTGCCAGCAGGACAGGGGGTTCCGCAAATGAAAAACTGTTTTTT,CASRTGGSANEKLFF
once,TRBJ1-5,15,-,TRBV27,TGTGCCAGCCATCCTGGCAGATTTAGCAATCAGCCCCAGCATTTT,CASHPGRFSNQPQHF
-,TRBJ2-1,13,-,TRBV27,TGTGCCAGCAGTGCAGGGATCTACAATGAGCAGTTCTTC,CASSAGIYNEQFF
-,TRBJ2-5,14,-,TRBV2,TGTGCCAGCAGTGATCTTACAGGGCAAGAGACCCAGTACTTC,CASSDLTGQETQYF
-,TRBJ2-2,13,-,TRBV7-2,TGTGCCAGCAGCTTTTCGGGAACCGGGGAGCTGTTTTTT,CASSFSGTGELFF
-,TRBJ1-1,16,-,TRBV7-2,TGTGCCAGCAGCTTAGGGTGGGGGGGGGCGGACACTGAAGCTTTCTTT,CASSLGWGGADTEAFF
medium-sized,TRBJ2-7,14,-,TRBV15,TGTGCCACCAGCAGAGACCAGGGGATAAACGAGCAGTACTTC,CATSRDQGINEQYF
-,TRBJ1-6,15,-,TRBV4-1,TGCGCCAGCAGCCAATACAGGGAGAATAATTCACCCCTCCACTTT,CASSQYRENNSPLHF
-,TRBJ1-3,16,-,TRBV4-1,TGCGCCAGCAGCCAAGCCGGGATGTACTCTGGAAACACCATATATTTT,CASSQAGMYSGNTIYF
-,TRBJ1-2,12,-,TRBV6-5,TGTGCCAGCAGCGACAGCAACTATGGCTACACCTTC,CASSDSNYGYTF
-,TRBJ2-5,17,TRBD2,TRBV11-3,TGTGCCAGCAGCTTAGTTGCTAGCGGGTTGGAGGGAGAGACCCAGTACTTC,CASSLVASGLEGETQYF
-,TRBJ1-2,15,-,TRBV6-6,TGTGCCAGCAGTTACCTACGACAGGATGGCTATGGCTACACCTTC,CASSYLRQDGYGYTF